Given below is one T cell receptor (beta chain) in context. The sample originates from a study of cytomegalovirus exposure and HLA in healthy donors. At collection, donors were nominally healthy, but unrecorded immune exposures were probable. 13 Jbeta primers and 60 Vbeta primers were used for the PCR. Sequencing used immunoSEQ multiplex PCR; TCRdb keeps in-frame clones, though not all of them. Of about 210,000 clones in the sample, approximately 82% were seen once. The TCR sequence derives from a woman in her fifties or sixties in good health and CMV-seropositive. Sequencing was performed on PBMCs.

For the CDR3, the DNA is TGTGCCAGTAGCGTACAGGGGTTCAACTATGGCTACACCTTC. It encodes CASSVQGFNYGYTF. This sequence joins TRBV19 and TRBJ1-2; 7 bases agree with TRBD1. Per germline, CDR1 LNHDA and CDR2 SQIVND (reference sequence). The junction had 6 bases not matched to a gene; V was cut back by 6 bases and J by 2 bases. The length of the CDR3 is 14 residues.